The 14 T cell receptor beta chains listed next were all sequenced from one sample in a study of cytomegalovirus exposure and HLA in healthy donors. Researchers ran the PCR with 60 Vbeta and 13 Jbeta primers. TCRdb's table, derived via immunoSEQ multiplex PCR, lists solely in-frame clones and lacks some. Of a few hundred thousand clones listed, over 75% are singletons. The sample comprised PBMCs. All receptors derive from a woman under 40 in good health and CMV-seronegative.

The table lists this clone with a few counts. The genes are TRBV9 and TRBJ2-1; D not certain. This CDR3 region has 14 residues. CDR1 and CDR2 from the germline V gene are SGDLS and YYNGEE. The V end lost 0 bases, the J end lost 6 bases, and 10 bases lay between the germline ends. In DNA, the CDR3 is TGTGCCAGCAGCGTAGTGTCGACTCCCAATGAGCAGTTCTTC. Translation gives CASSVVSTPNEQFF.

This clone showed up just a few times. The chain has TRBV7-2 and TRBJ2-1, with 8 bases lining up with TRBD2. The CDR3 runs to 12 residues. The germline gives CDR1 SGHTA, CDR2 FQGNSA. V lost 4 bases, J lost 15 bases, and 8 bases stayed unmatched. CDR3 in amino acids: CASSSSGSWWFF. CDR3 bases: TGTGCCAGCAGCTCCAGCGGGAGCTGGTGGTTCTTC.

The table lists this clone with a few counts. V usage is TRBV2 and J usage is TRBJ2-1, with 8 bases aligning to TRBD1. The V gene end was trimmed by 8 bases and the J gene end by 10 bases; junction bases not matched to a gene: 7. Germline V CDR1 and CDR2: SNHLY, FYNNEI. This CDR3 is built from 12 residues. This CDR3 reads CASGNRGREQFF. The CDR3 coding sequence is TGTGCCAGCGGGAACAGGGGGAGAGAGCAGTTCTTC.

This chain uses TRBV4-1 with TRBJ2-1, with D possibly matching TRBD1 (6 bases). V shed 0 bases and J shed 2 bases, with 11 bases lying between them. Germline V lookup: CDR1 MGHRA, CDR2 YSYEKL. This CDR3 is 16 amino acids long. The CDR3 DNA is TGCGCCAGCAGCCAAGAGGACTGGGGGCCCTACAATGAGCAGTTCTTC. Protein sequence: CASSQEDWGPYNEQFF.

The chain recombines TRBV4-2 with TRBJ2-3, with 11 nucleotides matching TRBD2. V lost 0 bases, J lost 4 bases, and 3 bases stayed unmatched. The germline CDR1 and CDR2 sequences are LGHNA and YNFKEQ. This CDR3 is 16 amino acids long. The CDR3 DNA sequence: TGTGCCAGCAGCCAAGACTTTAGCGGGGGGGCAGATACGCAGTATTTT. As protein: CASSQDFSGGADTQYF.

The genes are TRBV18 and TRBJ1-5, with 7 positions matching TRBD1. With 6 bases clipped from V and 4 bases from J, the junction kept 12 bases outside the gene matches. Germline values: CDR1 KGHSH, CDR2 LQKENI. This CDR3 has 16 amino acids. DNA for the CDR3: TGTGCCAGCTCCCCGTCGACAGGGAGTCGAAATCAGCCCCAGCATTTT. Encoded protein: CASSPSTGSRNQPQHF.

Remarks on this clone: At one of its ends the junction is not consistent with the germline gene, which may arise from a read error. The V call is TRBV18, the J call TRBJ1-2, with 12 bases lining up with TRBD1. The germline gives CDR1 KGHSH, CDR2 LQKENI. This CDR3 region has 15 residues. The CDR3 bases are TGTGCCAGCACACCCGGGACAGGGGGCGTCTATGGCTACACCTTC. Encoded protein: CASTPGTGGVYGYTF. The complete variable domain, with remaining parts taken from reference TRBV18 and TRBJ1-2, reads NAGVMQNPRHLVRRRGQEARLRCSPMKGHSHVYWYRQLPEEGLKFMVYLQKENIIDESGMPKERFSAEFPKEGPSILRIQQVVRGDSAAYFCASTPGTGGVYGYTFGSGTRLTVV.

The rearrangement uses TRBV7-9 and TRBJ2-1, with 7 bases identical to TRBD2. The CDR3 totals 16 residues. The germline V gene encodes CDR1 SEHNR and CDR2 FQNEAQ (reference sequence). J gave up 9 bases and V 5 bases, and 16 bases lay outside the gene matches. CDR3 DNA sequence: TGTGCCAGCAGCCCTCTTCCCGGGGCGGGAGTAAGTGAGCAGTTCTTC. Encoded protein: CASSPLPGAGVSEQFF.

This clone was recorded once. CDR3 protein: CASSLRGGAEAFF. CDR3 nucleotide sequence: TGCGCCAGCAGCCTCCGGGGGGGGGCTGAAGCTTTCTTT. This chain uses TRBV4-1 with TRBJ1-1; weak D call: TRBD1 (5 bases). Trimming took 4 bases from V and 6 from J, leaving 12 bases between them. The CDR3 covers 13 residues. The germline V gene has CDR1 MGHRA and CDR2 YSYEKL.

V is TRBV6-5 and J is TRBJ1-2, with 12 bases aligning to TRBD1. Germline values: CDR1 MNHEY, CDR2 SVGAGI. Trimming at V came to 2 bases and at J to 6 bases, leaving 1 base not matched to a gene. This CDR3 region has 14 residues. The CDR3 loop is CASSYGTGGNGYTF. Here the CDR3 DNA reads TGTGCCAGCAGTTACGGGACAGGGGGCAATGGCTACACCTTC.

Concerning this clone itself: Germline is not matched at one junction end, which may reflect a read error. This chain joins TRBV6-5 and TRBJ1-5, with D hard to call. Germline loops: CDR1 MNHEY, CDR2 SVGAGI. CDR3 length: 14 amino acids. The CDR3 region is CASSHTNSNQSQHF. CDR3 bases: TGTGCCAGCAGCCATACCAATAGCAATCAGTCCCAGCATTTT.

The rearrangement joins TRBV7-2 to TRBJ2-6; TRBD1 aligns across 7 bases. The trim removed 6 bases at V and 0 bases at J, leaving 8 bases unmatched. Germline loops: CDR1 SGHTA, CDR2 FQGNSA. The CDR3 totals 17 residues. CDR3 nucleotides: TGTGCCAGCAGATTTACAGGGGCTCGCTCTGGGGCCAACGTCCTGACTTTC. It yields the protein CASRFTGARSGANVLTF.

The V call is TRBV6-1, the J call TRBJ2-7; 11 bases align to TRBD1. The J segment lost 7 bases and the V segment lost 4 bases, leaving 18 bases of the junction unmatched. The CDR3 sequence is 18 residues long. Germline CDR1 reads MNHNS; CDR2 reads SASEGT. CDR3 sequence: CASSATLGYGTGGREQYF. CDR3 bases: TGTGCCAGCAGTGCCACTCTGGGATACGGGACAGGGGGGAGAGAGCAGTACTTC.

The chain links TRBV19 to TRBJ2-1; 13 bases fit TRBD2. V lost 10 bases to trimming and J lost 7 bases; unmatched junction nucleotides: 4. This CDR3 has 13 residues. The germline V gene has CDR1 LNHDA and CDR2 SQIVND (reference sequence). DNA for the CDR3: TGTGCCACCAGGACTAGCGGGAGTAATGAGCAGTTCTTC. Its translation: CATRTSGSNEQFF. Combining the CDR3 with reference TRBV19 and TRBJ2-1 gives the whole variable domain DGGITQSPKYLFRKEGQNVTLSCEQNLNHDAMYWYRQDPGQGLRLIYYSQIVNDFQKGDIAEGYSVSREKKESFPLTVTSAQKNPTAFYLCATRTSGSNEQFFGPGTRLTVL.